A single sample is the source of the 26 T cell receptor beta chains below, sequenced in a study of T cells in Graves' hyperthyroidism and ophthalmopathy. Amplification yielded TCR beta CDR3 regions, with RNA transcripts as the source. First-round RT-PCR targeting the TCR CDR3 was performed with the HTBI primer set. TCRdb passed the multiplex PCR reads through MiXCR, listing each CDR3 protein once. Among 300,000 to 450,000 distinct CDR3 sequences listed, approximately 25% were seen once. Input material: blood. The receptors were gathered from a man between 50 and 59 years old with Graves' hyperthyroidism.

The J gene is TRBJ2-1, the V gene TRBV7-3; possibly TRBD1 for D (5 bases). This CDR3 has 13 residues. Germline V CDR1 and CDR2: SGHTA, FQGTGA. V lost 3 bases and J 9 bases, leaving 12 bases between the germline ends. The CDR3: CASSLQGVSEQFF. In nucleotides, the CDR3 is TGTGCCAGCAGCTTGCAGGGCGTCAGTGAGCAGTTCTTC.

The table lists this clonotype with many counts. The rearrangement uses TRBV11-2 and TRBJ2-1, with a weak D call TRBD1 (6 bases). The germline V gene encodes CDR1 SGHAT and CDR2 FQNNGV. V was clipped by 2 bases and J by 4 bases, with 12 bases between them. The CDR3 contains 15 residues. The CDR3 is CASSLSRGRYNEQFF. The CDR3 bases are TGTGCCAGCAGCTTATCCAGGGGAAGGTACAATGAGCAGTTCTTC.

V is TRBV10-2 and J is TRBJ1-1; D ambiguous. V was shortened by 5 bases and J by 11 bases, with 18 bases between the two germline ends. CDR3 size: 13 residues. Germline lookup yields CDR1 WSHSY and CDR2 SAAADI. The CDR3 spells CASSSKIESGAFF. CDR3 DNA: TGCGCCAGCAGTTCGAAAATAGAATCCGGGGCTTTCTTT.

This clonotype was detected a few times. This chain joins TRBV30 and TRBJ1-2, with TRBD1 as a possible D gene (6 bases). The CDR3 extends over 15 amino acids. The V gene lost 0 bases and the J gene lost 5 bases, with 16 bases spanning the gap. From germline, CDR1 is GTSNPN and CDR2 SVGIG (reference sequence). CDR3 sequence (DNA): TGTGCCTGGAGTGTACTTGGACAGTTGTCTTATGGCTACACCTTC. Its translation is CAWSVLGQLSYGYTF. The full variable domain, in which reference TRBV30 and TRBJ1-2 provide the parts outside the CDR3, is SQTIHQWPATLVQPVGSPLSLECTVEGTSNPNLYWYRQAAGRGLQLLFYSVGIGQISSEVPQNLSASRPQDRQFILSSKKLLLSDSGFYLCAWSVLGQLSYGYTFGSGTRLTVV.

V and J are TRBV5-6 and TRBJ1-5; D remains unclear. The V gene's germline CDR1 is SGHDT and CDR2 YYEEEE. V dropped 2 bases and J dropped 2 bases, with 8 bases sitting between them. This CDR3 contains 14 residues. For the CDR3, the DNA is TGTGCCAGCAGCTTATCAAATCGCAATCAGCCCCAGCATTTT. Translating gives CASSLSNRNQPQHF.

This clonotype was counted between two and nine times. V and J are TRBV7-9 and TRBJ2-1, with D perhaps TRBD2 (6 bases). This CDR3 is built from 17 residues. Trimming pared 5 bases from V and 0 bases from J, leaving 17 bases between. Germline CDR1 is SEHNR and CDR2 is FQNEAQ (reference sequence). In nucleotides, the CDR3 is TGTGCCAGCAGCCTCATCGGCAGCGGGTTCTCCTACAATGAGCAGTTCTTC. This gives the protein CASSLIGSGFSYNEQFF. The complete variable domain, with remaining parts taken from reference TRBV7-9 and TRBJ2-1, reads DTGVSQNPRHKITKRGQNVTFRCDPISEHNRLYWYRQTLGQGPEFLTYFQNEAQLEKSRLLSDRFSAERPKGSFSTLEIQRTEQGDSAMYLCASSLIGSGFSYNEQFFGPGTRLTVL.

This chain connects TRBV19 to TRBJ2-3, with a possible D match to TRBD1 (5 bases). Germline-derived CDR1 and CDR2 are LNHDA and SQIVND (reference sequence). CDR3 length: 16 amino acids. Trimming removed 3 bases at V and 1 base at J, with 14 bases between. In nucleotides, the CDR3 is TGTGCCAGTAGTATTATCGGCAGGGTCGGCACAGATACGCAGTATTTT. Translation gives CASSIIGRVGTDTQYF.

This clonotype was detected many times. The rearrangement uses TRBV30 and TRBJ2-5; 10 bases map to TRBD1. CDR3 length: 15 amino acids. Germline CDR1 and CDR2: GTSNPN and SVGIG (reference sequence). Unmatched junction bases numbered 4, after V lost 2 bases and J lost 1 base. The chain's CDR3 is CAWSPGQGFQETQYF. CDR3 DNA sequence: TGTGCCTGGAGTCCGGGACAGGGGTTCCAAGAGACCCAGTACTTC.

The rearrangement joins TRBV10-3 to TRBJ1-2, with 8 bases lining up with TRBD1. Germline V gene lookup returns CDR1 ENHRY and CDR2 SYGVKD. V shed 3 bases, J shed 0 bases, and the junction held 9 bases outside the gene matches. This CDR3 comprises 17 residues. This chain's CDR3 is CAISDPGGQDANYGYTF. The CDR3 coding sequence is TGTGCCATCAGTGATCCCGGGGGACAGGATGCTAACTATGGCTACACCTTC.

This chain joins TRBV27 and TRBJ1-1; 11 bases align to TRBD1. Germline-derived CDR1 and CDR2 are MNHEY and SMNVEV (reference sequence). Trimming removed 8 bases from V and 5 bases from J; junction bases left unmatched: 7. CDR3 size: 14 residues. CDR3 in amino acids: CASSRTGGHTEAFF. CDR3 nucleotide sequence: TGTGCCAGCTCTCGGACAGGGGGCCATACTGAAGCTTTCTTT.

This clonotype was seen a few times. The chain employs TRBV10-3 and TRBJ2-3; TRBD1 matches at 9 bases. The junction had 4 bases not matched to a gene; V was cut back by 4 bases and J by 5 bases. CDR1 and CDR2 (germline): ENHRY, SYGVKD. The CDR3 has 14 amino acids. In nucleotides, the CDR3 is TGTGCCATCAGTGCGACAGGGGGGCAAGATACGCAGTATTTT. Its translation is CAISATGGQDTQYF.

At least ten counts were recorded for this clonotype. The chain recombines TRBV28 with TRBJ2-1, with 9 bases that match TRBD1. The J segment lost 4 bases and the V segment lost 5 bases, leaving 9 bases of the junction unmatched. The CDR3 length is 16 residues. The germline V gene encodes CDR1 MDHEN and CDR2 SYDVKM. CDR3 loop: CASSIQGQGRYNEQFF. Here the CDR3 DNA reads TGTGCCAGCAGTATACAGGGACAGGGTAGATACAATGAGCAGTTCTTC.

This clonotype was recorded many times. This chain uses TRBV5-1 with TRBJ1-1; weak D call: TRBD1 (5 bases). The V gene's germline CDR1 is SGHRS and CDR2 YFSETQ. V was shortened by 4 bases and J by 2 bases, with 15 bases between the two germline ends. The CDR3 runs 15 residues. CDR3 protein: CASSISQGFNTEAFF. In nucleotides, the CDR3 is TGCGCCAGCAGCATCTCTCAGGGTTTCAACACTGAAGCTTTCTTT.

V and J are TRBV19 and TRBJ2-1; the match to TRBD2 covers 12 bases. CDR1 LNHDA and CDR2 SQIVND come from the germline V gene (reference sequence). Trimming took 3 bases from V and 5 from J; bases not matched to a gene: 2. The CDR3 is 15 amino acids. The CDR3 here is CASSIGLAGNNEQFF. CDR3 bases: TGTGCCAGTAGTATTGGACTAGCGGGAAACAATGAGCAGTTCTTC.

The chain carries TRBV12-3 or TRBV12-4 and TRBJ1-2; 9 nucleotides match TRBD1. This CDR3 contains 13 residues. V lost 3 bases to trimming and J lost 6 bases; unmatched junction nucleotides: 2. The CDR3 spells CASSFTGGNGYTF. The CDR3 bases are TGTGCCAGCAGTTTTACAGGGGGCAATGGCTACACCTTC.

V is TRBV5-1 and J is TRBJ2-2; 9 bases fit TRBD2. The germline CDR1 and CDR2 sequences are SGHRS and YFSETQ. The CDR3 totals 14 residues. The V gene end was trimmed by 6 bases and the J gene end by 1 base; junction bases not matched to a gene: 1. DNA for the CDR3: TGCGCCAGCAAGCGGGAGGTGAACACCGGGGAGCTGTTTTTT. It translates to CASKREVNTGELFF.

This clonotype has just a few counts. J is TRBJ2-2 and V is TRBV28; D unclear. The V gene lost 1 base and the J gene lost 5 bases, with 11 bases spanning the gap. Germline CDR1 is MDHEN and CDR2 is SYDVKM. This CDR3 is built from 15 residues. The CDR3 DNA sequence: TGTGCCAGCAGTTTATCGCCCGGAGCTACCGGGGAGCTGTTTTTT. Protein: CASSLSPGATGELFF.

This clonotype was seen ten or more times. The chain has TRBV6-2 or TRBV6-3 and TRBJ2-3, with 9 bases identical to TRBD1. Germline CDR1 and CDR2: MNHEY and SVGEGT. CDR3 length: 19 residues. The junction had 24 bases not matched to a gene; V was cut back by 7 bases and J by 7 bases. The CDR3 region has the DNA TGTGCCAGCAACAGAAGACTGGGACAGGGTATTACCGAGGACAATACGCAGTATTTT. It codes for CASNRRLGQGITEDNTQYF.

There are many counts of this clonotype. The rearrangement joins TRBV2 to TRBJ2-1; TRBD1 is a possible D gene (6 bases). V was pared by 8 bases and J by 2 bases, with 16 bases between. The CDR3 extends over 15 amino acids. Germline lookup yields CDR1 SNHLY and CDR2 FYNNEI. CDR3 sequence reads: CASSSLGTPYNEQFF. CDR3 DNA: TGTGCCAGCTCGTCTCTCGGGACACCCTACAATGAGCAGTTCTTC. Variable domain in full (rest from reference TRBV2 and TRBJ2-1): EPEVTQTPSHQVTQMGQEVILRCVPISNHLYFYWYRQILGQKVEFLVSFYNNEISEKSEIFDDQFSVERPDGSNFTLKIRSTKLEDSAMYFCASSSLGTPYNEQFFGPGTRLTVL.

This clonotype came up many times. In nucleotides, the CDR3 is TGTGCCACCCGCCTGGGGTATGAGCAGTTCTTC. It encodes CATRLGYEQFF. The genes are TRBV3-1 and TRBJ2-1; D remains unclear. The CDR3 sequence is 11 residues long. Trimming removed 10 bases at V and 8 bases at J, with 12 bases between. Germline assignment: CDR1 LGHDT and CDR2 YNNKEL (reference sequence).

This clonotype showed up just a few times. The J gene is TRBJ2-7, the V gene TRBV29-1; TRBD1 agrees at 10 bases. The CDR3 covers 14 residues. Per the germline V gene, CDR1 is SQVTM and CDR2 is ANQGSEA. V lost 2 bases and J lost 7; bases outside the gene matches: 8. CDR3: CSVEWGQGSGEQYF. In DNA, the CDR3 is TGCAGCGTTGAATGGGGACAGGGGTCGGGTGAGCAGTACTTC.

This clonotype was observed many times. The chain couples TRBV11-3 to TRBJ2-3; the D is unclear. Germline V gene lookup returns CDR1 SGHNT and CDR2 YENEEA. This CDR3 has 15 residues. With 0 bases removed from V and 4 bases from J, the gap between germline ends came to 11 bases. This CDR3 is CASSLDGPLADTQYF. Written as DNA, the CDR3 is TGTGCCAGCAGCTTAGATGGACCACTGGCAGATACGCAGTATTTT. Full variable domain (missing parts from reference TRBV11-3 and TRBJ2-3): EAGVVQSPRYKIIEKKQPVAFWCNPISGHNTLYWYLQNLGQGPELLIRYENEEAVDDSQLPKDRFSAERLKGVDSTLKIQPAELGDSAVYLCASSLDGPLADTQYFGPGTRLTVL.

This clonotype was observed at least ten times. The chain uses TRBV12-3 or TRBV12-4 and TRBJ2-3, with 12 nucleotides matching TRBD1. This CDR3 has 15 residues. V dropped 5 bases and J dropped 4; count of bases not matched to a gene: 4. DNA of the CDR3: TGTGCCAGCAGTGTCGGGACAGGGGGCGCAGATACGCAGTATTTT. Its translation: CASSVGTGGADTQYF.

The chain couples TRBV27 to TRBJ2-3; 9 bases agree with TRBD2. J was trimmed by 2 bases and V by 6 bases; bases with no gene match: 9. The CDR3 is made up of 16 amino acids. Germline loops: CDR1 MNHEY, CDR2 SMNVEV (reference sequence). Here the CDR3 DNA reads TGTGCCAGCAGATCCAGACTAGCGGCAAACACAGATACGCAGTATTTT. This gives the protein CASRSRLAANTDTQYF.

This clonotype was counted ten times or more. V and J are TRBV12-3 or TRBV12-4 and TRBJ2-1; D gene uncertain. This CDR3 comprises 15 residues. The V end lost 4 bases, the J end lost 7 bases, and 17 bases lay between the germline ends. CDR3 sequence (DNA): TGTGCCAGCAGTTCCCCCCCCGGGCAAGGGAATGAGCAGTTCTTC. Translating gives CASSSPPGQGNEQFF.

This clonotype turned up a few times. The chain uses TRBV18 and TRBJ2-3; D gene uncertain. Germline CDR1 KGHSH, CDR2 LQKENI. Trimming removed 2 bases from V and 4 bases from J, with 10 bases in between. This CDR3 comprises 14 residues. Here the CDR3 DNA reads TGTGCCAGCTCACCAACAGTGAGTCCAGATACGCAGTATTTT. Translation gives CASSPTVSPDTQYF.